This entry features one TCR beta chain sequence. Its antigen is not known. This entry comes from a study of T cells in narcolepsy. Study-level information: Healthy controls were enrolled alongside patients with narcolepsy type 1 or type 2. Study-wide findings and caveats: Comparing one patient's CSF and blood CD4+ clonotypes highlighted HCRT- and TRIB2-specific autoreactive clonotypes. Reportedly, autoreactive clonotypes were serially detected in patients' blood but not controls'.

Profiling relied on immunoSEQ multiplex PCR, and the TCRdb table lists in-frame clones only, not all of them. The profile covers some 32,000 clones, with over 75% appearing a single time and about 1.3% taken by the ten largest. The CDR3 is made up of 13 amino acids. CDR1 MNHNY and CDR2 SVGAGI come from the germline V gene (reference sequence). The V gene end was trimmed by 3 bases and the J gene end by 8 bases; junction bases not matched to a gene: 1. The V call is TRBV6-6, the J call TRBJ1-4; 9 nucleotides agree with TRBD1. This clonotype was obtained from a human donor with narcolepsy. The specimen sequenced was CD45RA- memory CD4+ T cells from PBMCs. CDR3 in amino acids: CASSYTGGEKLFF. The DNA for the CDR3 is TGTGCCAGCAGTTATACAGGGGGCGAAAAACTGTTTTTT.